This TCR beta chain was obtained from a study of beta chain features in type 1 diabetes. Study information: The examined sorted cells totaled roughly 110,000,000 across samples.

This clone was detected only a few times. Central memory, naive, regulatory and stem cell-like memory CD4+ cells were sorted by CD45RO/CCR7/CD25/CD127/CD95/CD27. The CDR3 spans 14 residues. Trimming removed 1 base from V and 3 bases from J, with 10 bases in between. Per the germline V gene, CDR1 is SGHDN and CDR2 is FVKESK. Sequencing targeted expressed TCRB transcripts, as all isolated RNA had been reverse transcribed. Generated by immunoSEQ multiplex PCR, the TCRdb table keeps only in-frame clones and is missing some. This sample carries around 200,000 clones, about 12% of them seen once, and the ten largest clones take roughly 0.56%.

The sequencing input was central memory CD4+ T cells from blood. The chain links TRBV14 to TRBJ2-7; TRBD2 is a possible D gene (6 bases). The receptor was derived from a woman aged 18-29 years in good health. The DNA for the CDR3 is TGTGCCAGCAGCCAAGGGGGACTTCTCTACGAGCAGTACTTC. Its protein product is CASSQGGLLYEQYF.